Listed here are 2 T cell receptor beta chains from one sample, sequenced in a study of blood T cell repertoires in COVID-19. Generated by immunoSEQ multiplex PCR, the TCRdb table keeps only in-frame clones and is missing some. The sample carries about 420,000 clones, around 90% recorded once. The sample was peripheral blood. These receptors came from a man between 18 and 35 years old with COVID-19, enrolled during active disease.

J is TRBJ2-1 and V is TRBV5-1, with D perhaps TRBD1 (6 bases). This CDR3 spans 13 amino acids. Trimming left V 3 bases short and J 9 bases short, with 13 bases between. CDR1 is SGHRS, CDR2 YFSETQ, per germline. The CDR3 loop reads CASSYNRVGEQFF. CDR3 DNA sequence: TGCGCCAGCAGCTACAACAGGGTCGGTGAGCAGTTCTTC.

The chain couples TRBV27 to TRBJ1-1, with a possible D match to TRBD1 (6 bases). The germline V gene has CDR1 MNHEY and CDR2 SMNVEV (reference sequence). This CDR3 has 13 residues. V shed 7 bases and J shed 3 bases, with 12 bases lying between them. The CDR3: CASTENRDTEAFF. For the CDR3, the DNA is TGTGCCAGCACGGAAAACAGGGACACTGAAGCTTTCTTT.